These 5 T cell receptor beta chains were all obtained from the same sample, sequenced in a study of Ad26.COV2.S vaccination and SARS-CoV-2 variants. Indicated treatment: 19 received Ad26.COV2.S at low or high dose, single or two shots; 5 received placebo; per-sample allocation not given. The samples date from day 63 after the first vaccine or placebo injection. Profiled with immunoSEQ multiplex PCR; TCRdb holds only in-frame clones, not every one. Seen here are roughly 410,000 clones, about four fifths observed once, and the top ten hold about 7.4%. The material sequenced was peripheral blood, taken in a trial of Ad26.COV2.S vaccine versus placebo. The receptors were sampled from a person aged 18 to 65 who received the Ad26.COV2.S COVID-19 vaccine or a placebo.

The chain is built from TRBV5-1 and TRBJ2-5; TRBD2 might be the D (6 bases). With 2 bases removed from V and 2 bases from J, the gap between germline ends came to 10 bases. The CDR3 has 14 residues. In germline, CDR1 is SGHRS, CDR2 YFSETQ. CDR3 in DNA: TGCGCCAGCAGCTTAGAGGGAGGACAAGAGACCCAGTACTTC. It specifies CASSLEGGQETQYF. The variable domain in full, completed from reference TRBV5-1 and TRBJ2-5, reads KAGVTQTPRYLIKTRGQQVTLSCSPISGHRSVSWYQQTPGQGLQFLFEYFSETQRNKGNFPGRFSGRQFSNSRSEMNVSTLELGDSALYLCASSLEGGQETQYFGPGTRLLVL.

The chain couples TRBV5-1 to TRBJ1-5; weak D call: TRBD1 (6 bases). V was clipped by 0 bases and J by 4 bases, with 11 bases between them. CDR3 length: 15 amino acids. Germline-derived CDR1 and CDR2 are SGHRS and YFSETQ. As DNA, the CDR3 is TGCGCCAGCAGCTTGGGACCGGGGGCGAATCAGCCCCAGCATTTT. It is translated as CASSLGPGANQPQHF.

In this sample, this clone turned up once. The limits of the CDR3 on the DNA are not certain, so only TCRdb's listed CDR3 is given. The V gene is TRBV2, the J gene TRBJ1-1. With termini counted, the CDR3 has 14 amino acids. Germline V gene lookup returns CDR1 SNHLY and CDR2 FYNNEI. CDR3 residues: CASSILEGWTEAFF.

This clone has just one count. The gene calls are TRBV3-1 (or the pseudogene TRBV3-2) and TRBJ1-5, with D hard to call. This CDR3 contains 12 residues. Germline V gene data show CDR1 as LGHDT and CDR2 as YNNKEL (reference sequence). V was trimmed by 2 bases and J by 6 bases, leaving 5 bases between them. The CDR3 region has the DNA TGTGCCAGCAGCCAACTCTCTCAGCCCCAGCATTTT. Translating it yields CASSQLSQPQHF.

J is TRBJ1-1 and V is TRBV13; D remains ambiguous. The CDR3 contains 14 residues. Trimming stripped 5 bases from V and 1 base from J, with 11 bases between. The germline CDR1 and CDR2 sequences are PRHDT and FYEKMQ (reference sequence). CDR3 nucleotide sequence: TGTGCCAGCAGCCACCGGTTGGGGAACACTGAAGCTTTCTTT. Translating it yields CASSHRLGNTEAFF.